Listed below are T cell receptor beta chains from one sample, sequenced in a study of beta chain features in type 1 diabetes. Profiled with immunoSEQ multiplex PCR; TCRdb holds only in-frame clones, not every one. This table has hundreds of thousands of clones, around 8% appearing once. Sequencing was carried out using central memory CD4+ T cells from blood. The receptors were sampled from a woman between 18 and 29 years old in good health. CDR3s include the opening cysteine and the closing phenylalanine or tryptophan. The order of the fields is CDR3 protein, CDR3 DNA, clone size, V gene, D gene, J gene. A D gene is named only where the DNA matches it firmly. Only part of the rows carry a size: once, few, many, or a class if the clone is expanded.

CASSELSNEQFF	TGTGCCAGCAGTGAACTGAGCAATGAGCAGTTCTTC	few	TRBV2	NA	TRBJ2-1
CASTLAGGPDFEQFF	TGTGCCAGCACTTTAGCGGGAGGGCCGGATTTTGAGCAGTTCTTC	NA	TRBV6-6	TRBD2	TRBJ2-1
CASSPRPGEGPNYGYTF	TGTGCCAGCAGCCCGCGCCCCGGAGAGGGCCCAAACTATGGCTACACCTTC	NA	TRBV7-2	NA	TRBJ1-2
CASSQELRNYGYTF	TGTGCCAGCAGCCAAGAGCTGCGGAACTATGGCTACACCTTC	NA	TRBV14	NA	TRBJ1-2
CASSLDLSQGINYGYTF	TGTGCCAGCAGCTTAGATCTGAGTCAGGGAATTAACTATGGCTACACCTTC	NA	TRBV11-2	NA	TRBJ1-2
CASSSGQHNEQFF	TGTGCCAGCAGCTCGGGACAGCACAATGAGCAGTTCTTC	few	TRBV7-9	TRBD1	TRBJ2-1
CATSRDGKNTEAFF	TGTGCCACCAGCAGAGATGGCAAGAACACTGAAGCTTTCTTT	NA	TRBV15	NA	TRBJ1-1
CASSFYGARMNTEAFF	TGTGCCAGCAGCTTCTACGGGGCCCGCATGAACACTGAAGCTTTCTTT	NA	TRBV13	NA	TRBJ1-1
CASSVAQRGDEQFF	TGTGCCAGCAGCGTAGCCCAACGGGGAGATGAGCAGTTCTTC	NA	TRBV9	NA	TRBJ2-1
CASSTQAMGIQYF	TGTGCCAGCAGCACTCAGGCTATGGGCATTCAGTACTTC	few	TRBV28	NA	TRBJ2-4
CASSSPQRGKQPQHF	TGCGCCAGCAGCTCCCCCCAGAGGGGGAAACAGCCCCAGCATTTT	few	TRBV4-3	NA	TRBJ1-5
CASRDTSGQETQYF	TGTGCCAGCAGGGATACTAGCGGACAAGAGACCCAGTACTTC	few	TRBV6-6	TRBD2	TRBJ2-5
CASSAGGPTEAFF	TGCGCCAGCAGCGCCGGGGGGCCCACTGAAGCTTTCTTT	NA	TRBV5-1	NA	TRBJ1-1
CASSFNINTEAFF	TGCGCCAGCAGCTTTAATATAAACACTGAAGCTTTCTTT	few	TRBV5-1	NA	TRBJ1-1
CATSRGAGWRYEQYF	TGTGCCACCAGCAGGGGGGCAGGTTGGCGCTACGAGCAGTACTTC	NA	TRBV15	NA	TRBJ2-7
CASSPAQTQYF	TGTGCCAGCTCACCGGCTCAGACCCAGTACTTC	few	TRBV18	NA	TRBJ2-5
CASSNPYTDTQYF	TGTGCCAGTAGTAATCCCTACACAGATACGCAGTATTTT	NA	TRBV19	NA	TRBJ2-3
CSVGGANPTSEQYF	TGCAGCGTTGGCGGGGCAAATCCTACGTCGGAGCAGTACTTC	few	TRBV29-1	NA	TRBJ2-7
CASRSGDEQFF	TGTGCCAGCAGGTCTGGCGATGAGCAGTTCTTC	NA	TRBV28	NA	TRBJ2-1
CASSRQGEGSQYF	TGTGCCAGCAGTCGACAGGGTGAAGGTTCCCAGTACTTC	few	TRBV27	TRBD1	TRBJ2-5
CASSLAGVAGANVLTF	TGTGCCAGCAGCTTGGCCGGGGTAGCTGGGGCCAACGTCCTGACTTTC	few	TRBV5-4	NA	TRBJ2-6
CASIQGDQNTEAFF	TGTGCCAGCATTCAGGGGGACCAGAACACTGAAGCTTTCTTT	many	TRBV21-1	NA	TRBJ1-1
CASSFSLESETQYF	TGTGCCAGCAGCTTCTCCCTCGAATCGGAGACCCAGTACTTC	NA	TRBV7-8	NA	TRBJ2-5
CASSKNDLSSYNEQFF	TGTGCCAGCAGTAAAAACGACTTGAGCTCCTACAATGAGCAGTTCTTC	NA	TRBV2	NA	TRBJ2-1
CSAPGRAEQFF	TGCAGTGCTCCAGGTCGCGCTGAGCAGTTCTTC	few	TRBV20-1	NA	TRBJ2-1
CAISEGGNTEAFF	TGTGCCATCAGTGAGGGGGGAAACACTGAAGCTTTCTTT	few	TRBV10-3	NA	TRBJ1-1
CASSTGQGAYGYTF	TGTGCCAGCAGTACAGGACAGGGGGCTTACGGCTACACCTTC	NA	TRBV28	TRBD1	TRBJ1-2
CASSLNRATDTQYF	TGTGCCAGCAGCTTGAACAGGGCCACAGATACGCAGTATTTT	NA	TRBV5-6	NA	TRBJ2-3
CASSHEPGLAAVNEQFF	TGCGCCAGCAGCCACGAACCGGGACTAGCGGCTGTTAATGAGCAGTTCTTC	NA	TRBV4-3	TRBD2	TRBJ2-1